This T cell receptor beta chain was recovered during a study of CD8 T cells in ankylosing spondylitis. The CDR3 runs 19 residues. With 0 bases removed from V and 2 bases from J, the gap between germline ends came to 26 bases. Germline loops: CDR1 DFQATT, CDR2 SNEGSKA (reference sequence). With respect to this clonotype: Its antigen remains unknown.

Study outcomes and limitations: Some motif variants had been reported before (in reactive arthritis synovial fluid and blood). Matched ankylosing spondylitis synovial fluid reportedly contained a significantly enriched population of disease-linked clones. Made up of several highly homologous variants, a TCR beta motif appeared characteristic of ankylosing spondylitis blood.

Library preparation for TCR beta used quantitative 5'-RACE with molecular barcodes. A single record per CDR3 protein comes from TCRdb applying MiXCR to the 5' RACE reads. Of around 770,000 distinct CDR3 sequences in the sample, under 20% are singletons; the top ten hold about 20%. The chain recombines TRBV20-1 with TRBJ2-7; D is possibly TRBD1 (7 bases). Sequencing was carried out using blood, either unsorted or a sorted T cell fraction (not recorded which). The clonotype was recovered from a male donor with ankylosing spondylitis. Here the CDR3 DNA reads TGCAGTGCTAGAGATCCGATTGGGTTCGCAGGGGGGTCGGCCTACGAGCAGTACTTC. Translated: CSARDPIGFAGGSAYEQYF.